The 29 T cell receptor beta chains below were found in one sample sequenced in a study of a mutant IDH1 vaccine in newly diagnosed glioma. Antigens of these TCRs are unknown. Time point indicated: week 5, during vaccination. Each dose delivered 300 ug of mutant IDH1 20-mer peptide subcutaneously with imiquimod. TCRdb keeps only in-frame clones here, not all; method: immunoSEQ multiplex PCR. This sample has 30,000 to 40,000 clones; around 83% occur once, and the top ten carry roughly 22%. The sequenced sample was PBMCs, obtained from a glioma patient whose treatment included an IDH1 peptide vaccine. The receptors shown here come from a young man with glioma.

The J gene is TRBJ2-7, the V gene TRBV25-1; 13 bases line up with TRBD2. There are 16 residues in the CDR3. Germline assignment: CDR1 MGHDK and CDR2 SYGVNS. Germline trimming cut 3 bases from V and 4 bases from J; bases unmatched to any gene: 6. CDR3 region: CASSDGLAGDGYEQYF. CDR3 in DNA: TGTGCCAGCAGTGATGGACTAGCGGGAGACGGTTACGAGCAGTACTTC.

The V call is TRBV23-1, the J call TRBJ1-5; a weak D match, TRBD1 (5 bases). TRBV23-1 is treated as an ORF (open reading frame) with a function not yet certain. The V end was cut by 9 bases, the J end by 6 bases, with 15 bases between. The CDR3 length is 13 residues. The CDR3 here is CASPSRDPQPQHF. The CDR3, as DNA: TGCGCCAGTCCCTCCCGGGACCCTCAGCCCCAGCATTTT.

This clone was recorded once. The chain uses TRBV15 and TRBJ2-1; D remains ambiguous. CDR3 size: 16 residues. V was shortened by 0 bases and J by 5 bases, with 14 bases between the two germline ends. The germline V gene encodes CDR1 LNHNV and CDR2 YYDKDF (reference sequence). The DNA for the CDR3 is TGTGCCACCAGCAGAGATCGGTCTAGTTTGAACAATGAGCAGTTCTTC. It encodes CATSRDRSSLNNEQFF.

The V and J genes are TRBV5-1 and TRBJ2-2; D may be TRBD2 (7 bases). This CDR3 region has 16 residues. Germline CDR1 and CDR2: SGHRS and YFSETQ. With 4 bases removed from V and 3 bases from J, the gap between germline ends came to 16 bases. The CDR3 sequence is CASSLTTGRDTGELFF. Written as DNA, the CDR3 is TGCGCCAGCAGCCTCACAACAGGGAGGGACACCGGGGAGCTGTTTTTT.

The V gene is TRBV6-5, the J gene TRBJ1-4, with 9 bases aligning to TRBD1. Trimming cost V 0 bases and J 8 bases; bases outside gene matches: 4. The CDR3 contains 15 residues. Germline CDR1 reads MNHEY; CDR2 reads SVGAGI. DNA of the CDR3: TGTGCCAGCAGTTACTCGACAGGGGGGGCGGAAAAACTGTTTTTT. It encodes CASSYSTGGAEKLFF.

The chain links TRBV2 to TRBJ1-2, with D unresolved. CDR1 is SNHLY, CDR2 FYNNEI, per germline. This CDR3 contains 14 residues. Deletions cut 10 bases from V and 4 bases from J, with 19 bases between. DNA of the CDR3: TGTGCCACTTCAGTGGTAACATACGCCTATGGCTACACCTTC. It codes for CATSVVTYAYGYTF. Filled out from reference TRBV2 and TRBJ1-2, the complete variable domain reads EPEVTQTPSHQVTQMGQEVILRCVPISNHLYFYWYRQILGQKVEFLVSFYNNEISEKSEIFDDQFSVERPDGSNFTLKIRSTKLEDSAMYFCATSVVTYAYGYTFGSGTRLTVV.

The chain carries TRBV5-1 and TRBJ2-2, with D tentatively TRBD1 (5 bases). The CDR3 is made up of 14 amino acids. Germline V gene lookup returns CDR1 SGHRS and CDR2 YFSETQ. Trimming left V 2 bases short and J 7 bases short, with 12 bases between. Here the CDR3 reads CASSLDSPDGELFF. DNA for the CDR3: TGCGCCAGCAGCTTAGACAGTCCCGACGGGGAGCTGTTTTTT.

This clone appeared once. The chain uses TRBV30 and TRBJ2-5; 8 bases fit TRBD2. CDR1 and CDR2 from the germline V gene are GTSNPN and SVGIG (reference sequence). V lost 2 bases, J lost 2 bases, and 1 base stayed unmatched. CDR3 length: 13 amino acids. The CDR3 DNA reads as TGTGCCTGGAGTACTAGCGGACAAGAGACCCAGTACTTC. The encoded protein is CAWSTSGQETQYF.

The chain has TRBV6-1 and TRBJ2-1; 12 nucleotides match TRBD2. The V segment lost 3 bases and the J segment 2 bases; nucleotides outside the gene matches: 5. This CDR3 comprises 17 residues. Germline CDR1 MNHNS, CDR2 SASEGT. The CDR3 reads CASSDILAGGTYNEQFF. The CDR3 bases are TGTGCCAGCAGTGACATACTAGCGGGAGGAACCTACAATGAGCAGTTCTTC.

This chain uses TRBV7-8 with TRBJ1-1; D is possibly TRBD1 (5 bases). This CDR3 region has 12 residues. Trimming left V 0 bases short and J 6 bases short, with 5 bases between. Germline CDR1 and CDR2: SGHVS and FQNEAQ. The CDR3 coding sequence is TGTGCCAGCAGCTTAGCGGGACCTGAAGCTTTCTTT. This gives the protein CASSLAGPEAFF.

This clone was picked up a small number of times. Here the CDR3 DNA reads TGTGCCAGCAGCGTAATTACCGGGGAGCTGTTTTTT. Protein product: CASSVITGELFF. The chain joins TRBV9 to TRBJ2-2; D not resolved. The germline gives CDR1 SGDLS, CDR2 YYNGEE. Trimming cost V 1 base and J 5 bases, with 3 bases left between them. CDR3 length equals 12 residues.

The V gene is TRBV9, the J gene TRBJ2-3, with 10 bases fitting TRBD2. CDR1 is SGDLS, CDR2 YYNGEE, per germline. The CDR3 sequence is 15 residues long. Germline trimming cut 0 bases from V and 5 bases from J; bases unmatched to any gene: 3. Here the CDR3 reads CASSVDSGRLDTQYF. The CDR3 bases are TGTGCCAGCAGCGTAGATAGCGGGAGGTTAGATACGCAGTATTTT.

The chain couples TRBV9 to TRBJ2-1, with TRBD1 matching over 9 bases. This CDR3 spans 15 amino acids. V was clipped by 3 bases and J by 4 bases; unmatched bases: 5. The germline CDR1 and CDR2 sequences are SGDLS and YYNGEE. CDR3 protein: CASSERQGVYNEQFF. In nucleotides, the CDR3 is TGTGCCAGCAGCGAGCGACAGGGGGTATACAATGAGCAGTTCTTC.

The CDR3 nucleotides read TGTGCCAGCAGCTGGGGGACAGGGGTGAACACTGAAGCTTTCTTT. It codes for CASSWGTGVNTEAFF. This rearrangement joins TRBV5-4 to TRBJ1-1; 10 bases line up with TRBD1. This CDR3 is built from 15 residues. Germline V gene data show CDR1 as SGHNT and CDR2 as YYREEE (reference sequence). Trimming at V came to 3 bases and at J to 0 bases, leaving 2 bases not matched to a gene. The full variable domain, its missing parts supplied by reference TRBV5-4 and TRBJ1-1, is ETGVTQSPTHLIKTRGQQVTLRCSSQSGHNTVSWYQQALGQGPQFIFQYYREEENGRGNFPPRFSGLQFPNYSSELNVNALELDDSALYLCASSWGTGVNTEAFFGQGTRLTVV.

The rearrangement links TRBV4-1 to TRBJ1-1, with D possibly being TRBD1 (6 bases). The V gene lost 0 bases and the J gene lost 5 bases, with 13 bases spanning the gap. The CDR3 loop spans 15 amino acids. Per the germline V gene, CDR1 is MGHRA and CDR2 is YSYEKL. The CDR3 reads CASSQDTGARTEAFF. CDR3 in DNA: TGCGCCAGCAGCCAAGATACGGGGGCGCGGACTGAAGCTTTCTTT.

The CDR3, as DNA: TGCGCCAGCAGCTCTATAACAGGGGAAAGCGCTGAAGCTTTCTTT. Residues: CASSSITGESAEAFF. V and J are TRBV5-1 and TRBJ1-1; 7 bases agree with TRBD1. Trimming cost V 3 bases and J 6 bases; bases outside gene matches: 11. Germline-derived CDR1 and CDR2 are SGHRS and YFSETQ. This CDR3 is 15 amino acids long. The full variable domain, completed using reference TRBV5-1 and TRBJ1-1, is KAGVTQTPRYLIKTRGQQVTLSCSPISGHRSVSWYQQTPGQGLQFLFEYFSETQRNKGNFPGRFSGRQFSNSRSEMNVSTLELGDSALYLCASSSITGESAEAFFGQGTRLTVV.

V and J are TRBV30 and TRBJ1-1, with D perhaps matching TRBD1 (6 bases). The CDR3 loop spans 14 amino acids. Trimming shortened V by 2 bases and J by 2 bases, and 12 bases separated the two germline ends. The germline CDR1 and CDR2 sequences are GTSNPN and SVGIG (reference sequence). CDR3 in DNA: TGTGCCTGGAGTTTAGGACAGATAAACACTGAAGCTTTCTTT. It is translated as CAWSLGQINTEAFF.

The chain carries TRBV5-4 and TRBJ1-6; 10 bases are shared with TRBD1. V shed 4 bases and J 7 bases; nucleotides not matched to a gene: 8. CDR3 length: 16 residues. The V gene's germline CDR1 is SGHNT and CDR2 YYREEE (reference sequence). The CDR3 DNA is TGTGCCAGCAGCGCCGGGGACAGGGGAGGCAATTCACCCCTCCACTTT. It is translated as CASSAGDRGGNSPLHF. The full variable domain, rest sourced from reference TRBV5-4 and TRBJ1-6, is ETGVTQSPTHLIKTRGQQVTLRCSSQSGHNTVSWYQQALGQGPQFIFQYYREEENGRGNFPPRFSGLQFPNYSSELNVNALELDDSALYLCASSAGDRGGNSPLHFGNGTRLTVT.

V is TRBV14 and J is TRBJ2-1, with D possibly being TRBD1 or TRBD2 (5 bases each). This CDR3 is built from 15 residues. The V end lost 2 bases, the J end lost 2 bases, and 10 bases lay between the germline ends. Germline CDR1 SGHDN, CDR2 FVKESK. Written as DNA, the CDR3 is TGTGCCAGCAGCCAAAAGGGACGCACCTACAATGAGCAGTTCTTC. As protein: CASSQKGRTYNEQFF.

The V call is TRBV10-3, the J call TRBJ1-4, with TRBD1 matching over 7 bases. J lost 0 bases, V lost 0 bases, and 7 bases had no gene match. CDR3 length: 18 residues. Germline V CDR1 and CDR2: ENHRY, SYGVKD. CDR3 DNA sequence: TGTGCCATCAGTGAGTCGTTGGAGGGGACAGCAACTAATGAAAAACTGTTTTTT. It encodes CAISESLEGTATNEKLFF.

This clone was seen more than once but under ten times. V gene TRBV27 combines with J gene TRBJ2-5; the D is unclear. V was cut by 6 bases and J by 1 base, with 15 bases left in between. Looked up from germline, CDR1 is MNHEY and CDR2 is SMNVEV (reference sequence). The CDR3 length is 15 residues. Here the CDR3 DNA reads TGTGCCAGCAGAGCCCCCGGGTTTCGCCAAGAGACCCAGTACTTC. Translated, it gives CASRAPGFRQETQYF.

V is TRBV4-3 and J is TRBJ2-4; TRBD2 matches 8 bases. The CDR3 sequence is 17 residues long. After removal of 4 bases from V and 7 bases from J, the junction contained 15 bases not matched to a gene. In germline, CDR1 is LGHNA, CDR2 YSLEER. The CDR3 coding sequence is TGCGCCAGCAGCCCGAGCCCGACTAGCGAATCTAAGAACATTCAGTACTTC. Translated: CASSPSPTSESKNIQYF.

The rearrangement joins TRBV5-5 to TRBJ2-7, with 7 bases fitting TRBD2. Germline CDR1 reads SGHKS; CDR2 reads YYEKEE (reference sequence). The CDR3 loop spans 14 amino acids. Trimming cost V 4 bases and J 0 bases; bases outside gene matches: 4. CDR3 sequence: CASSPSGSSYEQYF. In nucleotides, the CDR3 is TGTGCCAGCAGCCCTAGCGGCAGCTCCTACGAGCAGTACTTC.

The CDR3 spells CASSQGWQGGEQYF. The CDR3 bases are TGCGCCAGCAGCCAAGGATGGCAGGGAGGCGAGCAGTACTTC. This chain uses TRBV4-3 with TRBJ2-7; D may be TRBD2 (6 bases). This CDR3 comprises 14 residues. Trimming took off 1 base at V and 6 bases at J, with 13 bases between the two ends. Germline V lookup: CDR1 LGHNA, CDR2 YSLEER.

This clone was seen more than once but under ten times. The chain joins TRBV10-1 to TRBJ2-5, with 7 bases identical to TRBD1. The CDR3 runs 14 residues. J lost 2 bases, V lost 4 bases, and 4 bases had no gene match. Germline CDR1 is WNHNN and CDR2 is SYGVQD (reference sequence). CDR3 region: CASSADRTQETQYF. The CDR3 DNA reads as TGCGCCAGCAGTGCGGACAGGACTCAAGAGACCCAGTACTTC.

V and J are TRBV29-1 and TRBJ2-7, with 12 bases aligning to TRBD2. V trimming: 6 bases; J trimming: 3 bases; junction bases outside the gene matches: 9. CDR1 is SQVTM and CDR2 is ANQGSEA in the germline V gene. The CDR3 covers 15 residues. The CDR3 spells CSVQGLAGGFYEQYF. The CDR3 coding sequence is TGCAGCGTCCAAGGGCTAGCGGGGGGGTTCTACGAGCAGTACTTC.

The chain combines TRBV19 with TRBJ2-7, with D perhaps TRBD2 (5 bases). The CDR3 covers 13 residues. The germline gives CDR1 LNHDA, CDR2 SQIVND (reference sequence). The V gene lost 6 bases and the J gene lost 0 bases, with 9 bases spanning the gap. CDR3 amino acids: CASRDSSSYEQYF. The CDR3 region has the DNA TGTGCCAGTAGGGACTCCAGCTCCTACGAGCAGTACTTC.

The chain is built from TRBV9 and TRBJ2-7; TRBD2 agrees at 11 bases. The germline CDR1 and CDR2 sequences are SGDLS and YYNGEE. V was pared by 2 bases and J by 3 bases, with 4 bases of the junction left unmatched. The CDR3 contains 15 residues. The CDR3 is CASSVLAGGHYEQYF. CDR3 coding DNA: TGTGCCAGCAGCGTTTTAGCGGGGGGGCACTACGAGCAGTACTTC.

The genes are TRBV28 and TRBJ1-5; 7 bases are a match to TRBD1. V lost 3 bases to trimming and J lost 5 bases; unmatched junction nucleotides: 7. In germline, CDR1 is MDHEN, CDR2 SYDVKM. This CDR3 region has 15 residues. The CDR3 sequence is CASSLDRHFDQPQHF. For the CDR3, the DNA is TGTGCCAGCAGTTTGGACAGGCATTTTGATCAGCCCCAGCATTTT. Full variable domain (remainder filled in from reference TRBV28 and TRBJ1-5): DVKVTQSSRYLVKRTGEKVFLECVQDMDHENMFWYRQDPGLGLRLIYFSYDVKMKEKGDIPEGYSVSREKKERFSLILESASTNQTSMYLCASSLDRHFDQPQHFGDGTRLSIL.